This T cell receptor (beta chain) appears in the sequencing data of a study of blood T cell repertoires in COVID-19. Study-wide background: The origin of the acute and convalescent COVID-19 samples was the United States, Italy and Spain.

In the authors' workflow: By means of reference gene primer amplification, nucleated cell counts were estimated. Method: immunoSEQ multiplex PCR; TCRdb's copy keeps in-frame clones and lacks some. V, J and clone size are those of that table, while D and trimming were read from the DNA. This sample has about 260,000 clones, with roughly 90% found just once. This TCR came from a human donor in a cohort sampled during active COVID-19. The sequenced material came from peripheral blood.

The CDR3 nucleotides are TGTGCCACCAGCAGAGATCCGGCAGGGGGCTCATACGAGCAGTACTTC. As protein: CATSRDPAGGSYEQYF. The V gene is TRBV15, the J gene TRBJ2-7, with TRBD1 identical over 8 bases. CDR3 length: 16 residues. The V and J ends lost 0 bases and 4 bases, in that order; junction bases with no gene match: 8. From germline, CDR1 is LNHNV and CDR2 YYDKDF (reference sequence).